The source of this TCR beta chain is a study of blood T cell repertoires in COVID-19. Study-level information: COVID-19 samples collected from the United States, Italy and Spain covered acute and convalescent phases. The analysed material was cDNA or gDNA that came from T cells, B-cell-depleted T cells, or PBMCs.

Per the original data handling: Estimation of nucleated cell counts was performed using reference gene primer amplification. Profiled with immunoSEQ multiplex PCR; TCRdb holds only in-frame clones, not every one. V and J calls and clone size are as listed in that table; D and trimming were resolved from the DNA. The sample has under 200,000 clones, 85% to 90% seen once. The germline gives CDR1 MNHNY, CDR2 SVGAGI (reference sequence). V lost 6 bases and J 4 bases, leaving 25 bases between the germline ends. The CDR3 consists of 17 residues. Sequencing input: peripheral blood. V and J are TRBV6-6 and TRBJ2-7, with D possibly being TRBD1 or TRBD2 (6 bases each). The clonotype comes from a woman aged 55-70 years with COVID-19, enrolled during active disease. The CDR3 region has the DNA TGTGCCAGCAGCCGAGGGGGGACGGTAACTAAACTTTACGAGCAGTACTTC. Translation gives CASSRGGTVTKLYEQYF.